This T cell receptor beta chain was captured in a study of regulatory T cells in long-lasting Graves disease. The overall study: Persistent cases took antithyroid drugs over 5 years and stayed TSH receptor antibody positive. Study findings and constraints: For persistent Graves' patients, TCR diversity was lower than for newly diagnosed ones. The persistent group shared 3,000 or so public clonotypes, more than the approximately 1,000 shared by new patients. Newly diagnosed disease favored TRBV20-1 and TRBJ2-1 over persistent disease.

Documented time point: persistent/refractory GD, antithyroid drugs over 5 years with positive TRAb. The TCR library was made from RNA extracted from PBMCs. This clonotype was counted only a few times. Its antigen is unknown. V gave up 2 bases and J gave up 4 bases, with 14 bases separating them. Germline-derived CDR1 and CDR2 are MNHEY and SMNVEV (reference sequence). The CDR3 has 16 residues. CDR3 regions were amplified by Arm-PCR using iRepertoire HTBI primers to build TCR beta libraries. MiXCR, run by TCRdb on the multiplex PCR reads, gives a single entry per CDR3 protein. The sample shows hundreds of thousands of distinct CDR3 sequences, more than 20% of them seen only once.

This sequence was found in a female donor with Graves disease. The chain couples TRBV27 to TRBJ1-4; D remains ambiguous. Here the sequenced sample was peripheral blood mononuclear cells (PBMCs), taken when the disease was refractory, from a patient treated with antithyroid drugs. CDR3 protein: CASSLHSPMGNEKLFF. CDR3 nucleotides: TGTGCCAGCAGTTTACATAGTCCTATGGGTAATGAAAAACTGTTTTTT.